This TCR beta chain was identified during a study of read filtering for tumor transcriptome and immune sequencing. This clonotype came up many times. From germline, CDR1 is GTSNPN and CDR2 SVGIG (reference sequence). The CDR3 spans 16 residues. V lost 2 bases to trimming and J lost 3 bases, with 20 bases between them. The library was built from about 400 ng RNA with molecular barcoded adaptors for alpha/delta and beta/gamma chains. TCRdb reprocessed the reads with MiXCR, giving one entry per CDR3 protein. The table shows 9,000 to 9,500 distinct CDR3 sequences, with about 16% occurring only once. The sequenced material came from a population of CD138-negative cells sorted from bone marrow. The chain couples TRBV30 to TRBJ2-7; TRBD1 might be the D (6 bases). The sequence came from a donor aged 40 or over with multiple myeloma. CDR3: CAWSPLKPGQYYEQYF. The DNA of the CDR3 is TGTGCCTGGAGTCCCTTAAAACCCGGACAGTACTACGAGCAGTACTTC.